This TCR beta chain was documented in a study of PD-1 blockade in mismatch repair-deficient tumors. TCRdb's copy holds only in-frame clones and misses some; the assay was immunoSEQ multiplex PCR. This sample has about 15,000 clones, with almost 85% found just once. The CDR3 loop spans 11 amino acids. Deletions cut 5 bases from V and 2 bases from J, with 3 bases between. CDR1 SGHTA and CDR2 FQGNSA come from the germline V gene. The starting material was PBMCs, obtained before pembrolizumab treatment. The chain employs TRBV7-2 and TRBJ2-5, with D hard to call. The sequence derives from an adult with mismatch repair-deficient cancer. The CDR3 DNA is TGTGCCAGCAGCCTTCAAGAGACCCAGTACTTC. This sequence encodes CASSLQETQYF.